The clone carrying this TCR beta chain came up a few times. Germline lookup yields CDR1 GTSNPN and CDR2 SVGIG (reference sequence). With V trimmed by 5 bases and J by 5 bases, 6 bases remained unmatched. This CDR3 contains 13 residues. These data originate in a study of early T cells in non-severe SARS-CoV-2 infection. Each single cDNA molecule received a unique molecular identifier. Each CDR3 protein gets one entry after TCRdb re-called the 5' RACE reads with MiXCR. The table lists around 78,000 distinct CDR3 sequences, 9.5% to 13% of them singletons, with over 6% in the top ten. The J gene is TRBJ2-5, the V gene TRBV30, with TRBD1 identical over 9 bases. This TCR was recovered from an adult who was a healthcare worker with PCR-confirmed SARS-CoV-2 infection or an uninfected control (not recorded which). This specimen was whole blood, taken at baseline. In DNA, the CDR3 is TGTGCCTGGGGACAGGGGTTTATGGAGACCCAGTACTTC. As protein: CAWGQGFMETQYF.